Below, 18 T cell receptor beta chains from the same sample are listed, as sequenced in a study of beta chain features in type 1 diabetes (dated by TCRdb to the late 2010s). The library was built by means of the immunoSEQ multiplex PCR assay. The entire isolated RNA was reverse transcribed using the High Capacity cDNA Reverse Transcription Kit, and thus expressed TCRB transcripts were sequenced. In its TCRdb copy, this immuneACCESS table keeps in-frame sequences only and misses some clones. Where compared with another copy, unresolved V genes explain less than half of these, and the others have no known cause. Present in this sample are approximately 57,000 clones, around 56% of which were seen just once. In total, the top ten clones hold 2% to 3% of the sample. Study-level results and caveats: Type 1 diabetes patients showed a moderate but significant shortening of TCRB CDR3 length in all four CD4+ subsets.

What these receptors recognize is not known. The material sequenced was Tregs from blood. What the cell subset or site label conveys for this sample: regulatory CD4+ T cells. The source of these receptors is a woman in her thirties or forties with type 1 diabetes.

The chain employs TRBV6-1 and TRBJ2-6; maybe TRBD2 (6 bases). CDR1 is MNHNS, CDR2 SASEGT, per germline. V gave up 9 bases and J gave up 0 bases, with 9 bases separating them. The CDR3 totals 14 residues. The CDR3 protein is CASWGGSGANVLTF. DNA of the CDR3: TGTGCCAGTTGGGGAGGCTCTGGGGCCAACGTCCTGACTTTC.

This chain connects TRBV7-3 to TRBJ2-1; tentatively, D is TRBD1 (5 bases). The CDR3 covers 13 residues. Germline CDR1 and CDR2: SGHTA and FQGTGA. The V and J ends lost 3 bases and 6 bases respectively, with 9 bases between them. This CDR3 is CASSFKGVNEQFF. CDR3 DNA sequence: TGTGCCAGCAGCTTTAAAGGGGTCAATGAGCAGTTCTTC. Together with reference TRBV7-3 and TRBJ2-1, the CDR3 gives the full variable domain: GAGVSQTPSNKVTEKGKYVELRCDPISGHTALYWYRQSLGQGPEFLIYFQGTGAADDSGLPNDRFFAVRPEGSVSTLKIQRTERGDSAVYLCASSFKGVNEQFFGPGTRLTVL.

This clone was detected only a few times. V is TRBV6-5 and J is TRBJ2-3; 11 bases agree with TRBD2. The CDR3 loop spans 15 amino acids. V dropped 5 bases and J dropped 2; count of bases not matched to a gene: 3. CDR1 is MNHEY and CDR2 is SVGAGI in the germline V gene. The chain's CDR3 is CASSTGLAATDTQYF. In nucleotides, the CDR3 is TGTGCCAGCAGTACGGGACTAGCGGCCACAGATACGCAGTATTTT.

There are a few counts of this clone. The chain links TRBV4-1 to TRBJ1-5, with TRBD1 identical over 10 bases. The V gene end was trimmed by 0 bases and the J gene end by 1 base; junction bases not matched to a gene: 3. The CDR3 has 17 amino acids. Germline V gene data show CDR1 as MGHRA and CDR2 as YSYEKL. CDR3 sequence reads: CASSQETGGMSNQPQHF. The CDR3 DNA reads TGCGCCAGCAGCCAAGAGACAGGGGGCATGAGCAATCAGCCCCAGCATTTT.

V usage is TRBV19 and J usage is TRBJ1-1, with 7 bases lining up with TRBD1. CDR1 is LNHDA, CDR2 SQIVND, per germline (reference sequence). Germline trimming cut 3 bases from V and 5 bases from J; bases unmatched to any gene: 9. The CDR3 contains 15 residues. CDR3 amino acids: CASSIGGQYLTEAFF. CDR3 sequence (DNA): TGTGCCAGTAGTATTGGGGGACAGTATTTAACTGAAGCTTTCTTT.

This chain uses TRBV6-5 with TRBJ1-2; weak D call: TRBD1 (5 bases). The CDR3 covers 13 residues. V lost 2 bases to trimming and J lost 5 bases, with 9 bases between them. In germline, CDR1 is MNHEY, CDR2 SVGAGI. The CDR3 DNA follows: TGTGCCAGCAGTTACGGGCCAGGGTATGGCTACACCTTC. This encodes CASSYGPGYGYTF.

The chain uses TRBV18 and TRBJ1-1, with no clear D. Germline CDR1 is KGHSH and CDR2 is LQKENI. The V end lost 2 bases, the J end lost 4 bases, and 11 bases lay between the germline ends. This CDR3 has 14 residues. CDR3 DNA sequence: TGTGCCAGCTCACCAGGGGAAGGAGGCACTGAAGCTTTCTTT. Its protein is CASSPGEGGTEAFF.

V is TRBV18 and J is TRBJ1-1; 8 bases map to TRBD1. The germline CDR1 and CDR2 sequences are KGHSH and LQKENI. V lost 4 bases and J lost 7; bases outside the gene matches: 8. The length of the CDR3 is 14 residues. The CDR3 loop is CASSRRQGQDEAFF. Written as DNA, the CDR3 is TGTGCCAGCTCACGTCGACAGGGACAGGATGAAGCTTTCTTT.

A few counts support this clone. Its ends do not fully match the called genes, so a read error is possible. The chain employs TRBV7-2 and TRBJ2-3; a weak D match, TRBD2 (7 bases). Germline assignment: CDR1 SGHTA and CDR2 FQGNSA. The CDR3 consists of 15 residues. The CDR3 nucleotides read TGTGCCAGCACCAGGGATGGGGGGGGCACGGATACGCAGTATTTT. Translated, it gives CASTRDGGGTDTQYF.

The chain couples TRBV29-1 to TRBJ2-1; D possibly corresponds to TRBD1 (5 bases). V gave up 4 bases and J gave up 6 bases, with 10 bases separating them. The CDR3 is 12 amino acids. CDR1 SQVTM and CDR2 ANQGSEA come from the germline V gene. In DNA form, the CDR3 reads TGCAGCGTTGGGGCCCAGGGCAATGAGCAGTTCTTC. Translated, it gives CSVGAQGNEQFF.

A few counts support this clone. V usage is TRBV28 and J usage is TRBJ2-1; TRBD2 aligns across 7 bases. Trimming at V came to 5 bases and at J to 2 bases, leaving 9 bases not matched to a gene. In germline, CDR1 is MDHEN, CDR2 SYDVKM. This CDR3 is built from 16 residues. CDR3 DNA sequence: TGTGCCAGCAGTCCCCTCATTAGCGGGCCCTACAATGAGCAGTTCTTC. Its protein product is CASSPLISGPYNEQFF.

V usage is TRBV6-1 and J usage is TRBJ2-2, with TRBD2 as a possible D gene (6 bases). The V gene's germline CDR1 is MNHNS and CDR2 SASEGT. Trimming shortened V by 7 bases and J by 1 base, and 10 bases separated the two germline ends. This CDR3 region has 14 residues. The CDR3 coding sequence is TGTGCCAGCAAGAGGGACTGGAACACCGGGGAGCTGTTTTTT. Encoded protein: CASKRDWNTGELFF.

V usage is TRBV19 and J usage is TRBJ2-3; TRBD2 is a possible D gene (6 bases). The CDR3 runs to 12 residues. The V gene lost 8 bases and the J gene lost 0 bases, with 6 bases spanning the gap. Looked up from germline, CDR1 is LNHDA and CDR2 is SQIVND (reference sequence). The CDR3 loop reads CASRESTDTQYF. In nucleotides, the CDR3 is TGTGCCAGTCGGGAGAGCACAGATACGCAGTATTTT.

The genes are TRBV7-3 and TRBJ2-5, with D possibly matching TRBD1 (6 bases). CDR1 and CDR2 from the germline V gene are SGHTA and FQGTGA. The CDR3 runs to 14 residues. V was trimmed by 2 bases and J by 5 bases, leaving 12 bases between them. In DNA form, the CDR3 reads TGTGCCAGCAGCTTAGGTGCAGGGGCCGAGACCCAGTACTTC. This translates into CASSLGAGAETQYF.

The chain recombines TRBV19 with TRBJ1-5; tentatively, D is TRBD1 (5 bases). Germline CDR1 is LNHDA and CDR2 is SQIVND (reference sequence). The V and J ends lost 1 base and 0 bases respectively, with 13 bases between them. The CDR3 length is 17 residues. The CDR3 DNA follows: TGTGCCAGTAGTATAGCAGCCTCGGGGGATAGCAATCAGCCCCAGCATTTT. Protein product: CASSIAASGDSNQPQHF.

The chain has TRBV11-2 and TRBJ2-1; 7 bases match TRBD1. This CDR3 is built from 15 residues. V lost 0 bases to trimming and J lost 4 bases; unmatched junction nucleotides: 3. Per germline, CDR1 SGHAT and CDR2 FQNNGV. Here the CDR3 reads CASSLEGTAYNEQFF. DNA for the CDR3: TGTGCCAGCAGCTTAGAAGGGACAGCTTACAATGAGCAGTTCTTC.

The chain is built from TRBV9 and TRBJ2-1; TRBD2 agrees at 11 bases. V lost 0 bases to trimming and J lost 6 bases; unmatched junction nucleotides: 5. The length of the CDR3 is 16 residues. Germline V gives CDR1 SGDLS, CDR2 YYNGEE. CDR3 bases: TGTGCCAGCAGCGTAGCGGCTAGCGGGGGGTTCAATGAGCAGTTCTTC. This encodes CASSVAASGGFNEQFF.

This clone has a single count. This chain's CDR3 is CSVGVGGAGNYGYTF. Here the CDR3 DNA reads TGCAGCGTTGGGGTAGGAGGGGCTGGAAACTATGGCTACACCTTC. This chain connects TRBV29-1 to TRBJ1-2; maybe TRBD1 (5 bases). The CDR3 runs to 15 residues. V lost 4 bases and J lost 2, with 17 bases in between. Looked up from germline, CDR1 is SQVTM and CDR2 is ANQGSEA.